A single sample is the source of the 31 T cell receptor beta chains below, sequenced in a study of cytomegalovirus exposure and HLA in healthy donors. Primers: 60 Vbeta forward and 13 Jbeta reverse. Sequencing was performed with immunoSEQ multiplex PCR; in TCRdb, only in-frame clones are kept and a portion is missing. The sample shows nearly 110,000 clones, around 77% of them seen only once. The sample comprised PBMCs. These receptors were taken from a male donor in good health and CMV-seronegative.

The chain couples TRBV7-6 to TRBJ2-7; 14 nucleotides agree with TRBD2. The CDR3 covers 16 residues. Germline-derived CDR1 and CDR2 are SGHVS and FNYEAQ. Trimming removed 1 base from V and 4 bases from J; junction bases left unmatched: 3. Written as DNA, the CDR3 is TGTGCCAGCAGCTTAGATGGACTAGCGGGAGGTTACGAGCAGTACTTC. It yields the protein CASSLDGLAGGYEQYF.

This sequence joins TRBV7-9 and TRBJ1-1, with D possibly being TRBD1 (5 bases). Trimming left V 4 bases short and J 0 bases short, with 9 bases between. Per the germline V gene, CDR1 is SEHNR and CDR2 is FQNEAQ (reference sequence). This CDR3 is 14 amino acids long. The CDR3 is CASSWGRMNTEAFF. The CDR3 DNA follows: TGTGCCAGCAGCTGGGGCAGGATGAACACTGAAGCTTTCTTT.

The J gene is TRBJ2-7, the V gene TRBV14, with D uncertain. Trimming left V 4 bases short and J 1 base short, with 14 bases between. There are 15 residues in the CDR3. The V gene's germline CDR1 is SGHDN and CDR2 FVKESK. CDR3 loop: CASSLGNLGSYEQYF. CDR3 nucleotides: TGTGCCAGCAGCCTTGGAAACCTAGGATCCTACGAGCAGTACTTC.

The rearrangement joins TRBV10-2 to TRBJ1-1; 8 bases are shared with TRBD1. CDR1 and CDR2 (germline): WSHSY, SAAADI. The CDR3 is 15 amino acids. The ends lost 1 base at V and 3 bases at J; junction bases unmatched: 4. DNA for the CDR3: TGCGCCAGCAGTGAGTTTTTCAGGGGGCACACTGAAGCTTTCTTT. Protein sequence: CASSEFFRGHTEAFF.

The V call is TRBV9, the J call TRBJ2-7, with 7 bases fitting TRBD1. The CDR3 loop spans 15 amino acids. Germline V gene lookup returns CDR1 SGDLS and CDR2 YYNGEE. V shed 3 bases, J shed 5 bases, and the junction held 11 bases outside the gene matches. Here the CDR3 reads CASSANTGVRNEQYF. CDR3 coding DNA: TGTGCCAGCAGCGCAAACACAGGGGTAAGGAACGAGCAGTACTTC.

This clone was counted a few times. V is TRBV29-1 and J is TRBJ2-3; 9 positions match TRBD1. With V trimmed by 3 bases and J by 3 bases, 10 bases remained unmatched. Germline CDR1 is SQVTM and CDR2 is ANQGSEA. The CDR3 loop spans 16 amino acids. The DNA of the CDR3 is TGCAGCGTTGATAATACCGGGACAGGGTGGACAGATACGCAGTATTTT. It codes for CSVDNTGTGWTDTQYF.

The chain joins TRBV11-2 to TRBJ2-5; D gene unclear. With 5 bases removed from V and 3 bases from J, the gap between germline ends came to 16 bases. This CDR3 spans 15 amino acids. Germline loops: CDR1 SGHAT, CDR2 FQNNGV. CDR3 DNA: TGTGCCAGCAGCCGAGACGGAGCTAGGAAAGAGACCCAGTACTTC. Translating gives CASSRDGARKETQYF.

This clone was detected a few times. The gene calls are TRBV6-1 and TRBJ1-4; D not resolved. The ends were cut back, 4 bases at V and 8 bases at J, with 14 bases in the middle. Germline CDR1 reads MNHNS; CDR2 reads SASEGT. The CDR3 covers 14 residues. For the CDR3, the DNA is TGTGCCAGCAGTGTTCGACAAGGGAGGGAAAAACTGTTTTTT. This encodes CASSVRQGREKLFF.

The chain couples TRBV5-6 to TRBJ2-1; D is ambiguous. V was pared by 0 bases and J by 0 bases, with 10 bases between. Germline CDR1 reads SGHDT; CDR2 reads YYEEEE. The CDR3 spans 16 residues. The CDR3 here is CASSLAVTRSYNEQFF. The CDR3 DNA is TGTGCCAGCAGCTTGGCGGTCACCCGCTCCTACAATGAGCAGTTCTTC.

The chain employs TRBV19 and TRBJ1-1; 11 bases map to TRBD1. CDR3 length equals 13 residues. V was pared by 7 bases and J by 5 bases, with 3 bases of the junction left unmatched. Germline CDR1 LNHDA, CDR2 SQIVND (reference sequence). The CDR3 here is CASKDRGPTEAFF. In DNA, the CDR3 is TGTGCCAGTAAGGACAGGGGGCCAACTGAAGCTTTCTTT.

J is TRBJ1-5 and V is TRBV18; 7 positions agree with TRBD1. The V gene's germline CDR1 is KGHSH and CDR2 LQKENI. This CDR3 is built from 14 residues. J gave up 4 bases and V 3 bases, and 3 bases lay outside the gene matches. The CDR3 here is CASSPGRGNQPQHF. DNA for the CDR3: TGTGCCAGCTCACCGGGCAGGGGGAATCAGCCCCAGCATTTT.

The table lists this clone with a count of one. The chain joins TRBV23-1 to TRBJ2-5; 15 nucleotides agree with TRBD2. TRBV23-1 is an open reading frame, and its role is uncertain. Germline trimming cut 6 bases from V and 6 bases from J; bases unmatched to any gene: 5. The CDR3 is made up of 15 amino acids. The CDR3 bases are TGCGCCAGCAGACTGGGACTAGCGGGAGGAAAGACCCAGTACTTC. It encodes CASRLGLAGGKTQYF.

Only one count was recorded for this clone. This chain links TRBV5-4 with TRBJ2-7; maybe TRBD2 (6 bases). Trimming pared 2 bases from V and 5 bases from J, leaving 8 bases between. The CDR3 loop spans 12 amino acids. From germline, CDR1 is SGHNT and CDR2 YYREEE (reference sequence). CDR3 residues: CASSFWEDEQYF. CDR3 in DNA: TGTGCCAGCAGCTTTTGGGAGGACGAGCAGTACTTC.

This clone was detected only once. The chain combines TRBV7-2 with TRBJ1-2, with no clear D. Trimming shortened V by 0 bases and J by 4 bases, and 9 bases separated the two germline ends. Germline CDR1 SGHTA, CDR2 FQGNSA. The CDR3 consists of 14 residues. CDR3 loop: CASSLAGQPYGYTF. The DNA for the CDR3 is TGTGCCAGCAGCTTAGCTGGGCAGCCCTATGGCTACACCTTC.

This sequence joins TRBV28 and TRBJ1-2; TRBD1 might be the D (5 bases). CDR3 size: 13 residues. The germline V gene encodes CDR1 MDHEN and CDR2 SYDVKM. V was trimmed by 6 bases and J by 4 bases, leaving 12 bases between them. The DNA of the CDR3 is TGTGCCAGCAGGGGAGGGACCGGCTATGGCTACACCTTC. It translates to CASRGGTGYGYTF.

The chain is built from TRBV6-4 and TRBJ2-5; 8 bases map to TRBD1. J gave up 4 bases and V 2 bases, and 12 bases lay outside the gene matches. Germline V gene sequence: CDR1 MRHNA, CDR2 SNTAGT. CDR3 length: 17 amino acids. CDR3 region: CASSDPPPWTGIETQYF. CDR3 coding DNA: TGTGCCAGCAGTGACCCCCCCCCTTGGACAGGGATAGAGACCCAGTACTTC.

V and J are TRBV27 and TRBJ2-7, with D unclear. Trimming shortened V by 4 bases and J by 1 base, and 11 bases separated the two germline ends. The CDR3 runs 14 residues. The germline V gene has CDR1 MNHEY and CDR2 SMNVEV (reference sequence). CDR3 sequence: CASSSNRGSYEQYF. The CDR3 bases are TGTGCCAGCAGTTCAAATCGCGGATCCTACGAGCAGTACTTC.

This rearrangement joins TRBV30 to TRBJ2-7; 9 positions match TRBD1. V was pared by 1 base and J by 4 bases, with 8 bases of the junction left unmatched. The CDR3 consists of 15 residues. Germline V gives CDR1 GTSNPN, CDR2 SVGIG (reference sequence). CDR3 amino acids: CAWSGTGGFFYEQYF. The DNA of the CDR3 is TGTGCCTGGAGTGGTACAGGGGGCTTTTTTTACGAGCAGTACTTC.

The CDR3 here is CASSQVGGGELFF. The CDR3 region has the DNA TGTGCCAGCAGCCAAGTGGGCGGGGGGGAGCTGTTTTTT. The chain combines TRBV4-2 with TRBJ2-2; D may be TRBD2 (5 bases). CDR1 LGHNA and CDR2 YNFKEQ come from the germline V gene. CDR3 length equals 13 residues. The germline V and J ends were trimmed by 1 base and 8 bases, with 8 bases remaining between them.

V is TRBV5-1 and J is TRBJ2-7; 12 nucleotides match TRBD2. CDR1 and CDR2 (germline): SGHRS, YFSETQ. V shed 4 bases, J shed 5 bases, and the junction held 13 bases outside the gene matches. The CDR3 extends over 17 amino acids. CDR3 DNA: TGCGCCAGCAGCCTCCCTGAACTAGCGGGAGGTGGCGACGAGCAGTACTTC. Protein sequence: CASSLPELAGGGDEQYF.

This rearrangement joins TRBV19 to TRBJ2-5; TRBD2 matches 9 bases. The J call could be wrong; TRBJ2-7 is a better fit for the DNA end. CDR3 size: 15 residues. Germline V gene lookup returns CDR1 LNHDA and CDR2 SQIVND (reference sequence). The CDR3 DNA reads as TGTGCCAGTAGTCCTCTAGCGGGGAACTCCTACGAGCAGTACTTC. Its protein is CASSPLAGNSYEQYF.

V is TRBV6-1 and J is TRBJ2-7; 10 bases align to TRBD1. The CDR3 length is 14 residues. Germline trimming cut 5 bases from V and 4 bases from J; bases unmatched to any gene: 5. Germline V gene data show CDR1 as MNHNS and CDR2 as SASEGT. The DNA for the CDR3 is TGTGCCAGCAGTAGACAGGGGGCAACTTACGAGCAGTACTTC. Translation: CASSRQGATYEQYF.

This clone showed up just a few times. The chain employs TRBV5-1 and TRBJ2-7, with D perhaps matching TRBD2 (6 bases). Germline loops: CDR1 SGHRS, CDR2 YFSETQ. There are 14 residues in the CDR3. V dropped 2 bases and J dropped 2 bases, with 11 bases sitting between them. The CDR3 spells CASSFGGEPYEQYF. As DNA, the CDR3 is TGCGCCAGCAGCTTCGGAGGGGAGCCCTACGAGCAGTACTTC.

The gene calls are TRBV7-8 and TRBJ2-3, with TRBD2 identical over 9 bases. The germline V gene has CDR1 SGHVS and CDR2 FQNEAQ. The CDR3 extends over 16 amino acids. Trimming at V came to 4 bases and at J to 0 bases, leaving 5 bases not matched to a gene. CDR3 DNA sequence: TGTGCCAGCAGCTCCTCTAGCGGGACCAGCACAGATACGCAGTATTTT. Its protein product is CASSSSSGTSTDTQYF. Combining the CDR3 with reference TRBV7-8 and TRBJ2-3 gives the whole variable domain GAGVSQSPRYKVAKRGQDVALRCDPISGHVSLFWYQQALGQGPEFLTYFQNEAQLDKSGLPSDRFFAERPEGSVSTLKIQRTQQEDSAVYLCASSSSSGTSTDTQYFGPGTRLTVL.

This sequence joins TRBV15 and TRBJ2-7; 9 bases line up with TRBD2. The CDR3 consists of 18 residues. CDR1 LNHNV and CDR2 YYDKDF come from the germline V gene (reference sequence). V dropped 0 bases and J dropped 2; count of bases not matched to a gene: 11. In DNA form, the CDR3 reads TGTGCCACCAGCAGAGATTTGGGCCTAGCGGGGACCACCTACGAGCAGTACTTC. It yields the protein CATSRDLGLAGTTYEQYF.

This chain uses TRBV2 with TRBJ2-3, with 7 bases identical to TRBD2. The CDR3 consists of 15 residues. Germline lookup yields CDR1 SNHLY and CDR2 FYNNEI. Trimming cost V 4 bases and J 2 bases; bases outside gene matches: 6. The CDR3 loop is CASSASGTDTDTQYF. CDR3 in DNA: TGTGCCAGCAGTGCGAGCGGGACCGACACAGATACGCAGTATTTT.

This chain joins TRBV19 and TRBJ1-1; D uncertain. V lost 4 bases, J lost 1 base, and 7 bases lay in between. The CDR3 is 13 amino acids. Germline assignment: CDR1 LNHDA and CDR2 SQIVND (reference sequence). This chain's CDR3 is CASSNQKNTEAFF. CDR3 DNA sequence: TGTGCCAGTAGTAATCAGAAGAACACTGAAGCTTTCTTT.

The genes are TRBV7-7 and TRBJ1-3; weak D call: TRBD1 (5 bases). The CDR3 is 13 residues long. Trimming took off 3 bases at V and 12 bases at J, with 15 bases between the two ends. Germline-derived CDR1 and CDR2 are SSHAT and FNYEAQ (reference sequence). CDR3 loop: CASSFEHGGIIYF. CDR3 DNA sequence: TGTGCCAGCAGCTTCGAACACGGGGGGATCATATATTTT. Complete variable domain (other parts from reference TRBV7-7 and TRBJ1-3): GAGVSQSPRYKVTKRGQDVTLRCDPISSHATLYWYQQALGQGPEFLTYFNYEAQPDKSGLPSDRFSAERPEGSISTLTIQRTEQRDSAMYRCASSFEHGGIIYFGEGSWLTVV.

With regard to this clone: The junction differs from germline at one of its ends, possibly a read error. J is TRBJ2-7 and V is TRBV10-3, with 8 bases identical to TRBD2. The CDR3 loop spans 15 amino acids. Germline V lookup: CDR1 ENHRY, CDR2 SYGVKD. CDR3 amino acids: CAVSGGREGGYEQYF. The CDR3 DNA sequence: TGTGCCGTCAGTGGGGGACGGGAGGGTGGTTACGAGCAGTACTTC.

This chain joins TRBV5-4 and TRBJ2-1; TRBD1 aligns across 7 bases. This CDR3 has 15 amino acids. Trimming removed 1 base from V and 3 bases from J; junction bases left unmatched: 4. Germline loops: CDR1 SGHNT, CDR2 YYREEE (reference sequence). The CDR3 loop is CASSLSGTDYNEQFF. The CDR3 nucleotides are TGTGCCAGCAGCTTGTCCGGGACAGACTACAATGAGCAGTTCTTC.

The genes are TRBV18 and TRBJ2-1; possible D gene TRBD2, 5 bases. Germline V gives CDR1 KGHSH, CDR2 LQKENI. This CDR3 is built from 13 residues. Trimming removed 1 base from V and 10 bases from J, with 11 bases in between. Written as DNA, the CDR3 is TGTGCCAGCTCACCACGGCAGCGAGGGGAGCAGTTCTTC. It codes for CASSPRQRGEQFF. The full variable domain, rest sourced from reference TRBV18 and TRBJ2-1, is NAGVMQNPRHLVRRRGQEARLRCSPMKGHSHVYWYRQLPEEGLKFMVYLQKENIIDESGMPKERFSAEFPKEGPSILRIQQVVRGDSAAYFCASSPRQRGEQFFGPGTRLTVL.